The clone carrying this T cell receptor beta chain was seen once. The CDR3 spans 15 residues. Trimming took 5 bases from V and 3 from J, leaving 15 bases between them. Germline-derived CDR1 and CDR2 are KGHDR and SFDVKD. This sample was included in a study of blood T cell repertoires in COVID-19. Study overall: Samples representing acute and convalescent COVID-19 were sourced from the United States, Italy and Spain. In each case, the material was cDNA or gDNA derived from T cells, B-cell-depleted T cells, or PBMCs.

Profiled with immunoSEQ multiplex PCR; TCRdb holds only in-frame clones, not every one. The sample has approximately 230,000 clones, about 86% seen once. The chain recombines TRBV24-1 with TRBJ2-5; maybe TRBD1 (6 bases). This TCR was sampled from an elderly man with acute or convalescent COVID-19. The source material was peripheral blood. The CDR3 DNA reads TGTGCCACCAGTGGTAACAGGGTAGGGAAAGAGACCCAGTACTTC. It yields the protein CATSGNRVGKETQYF.